This T cell receptor (beta chain) comes out of a study of cytomegalovirus exposure and HLA in healthy donors. Study outcomes and limitations: Immune exposure information available was restricted to CMV serostatus.

PCR involved 60 Vbeta and 13 Jbeta primers. Measured with immunoSEQ multiplex PCR; TCRdb has only the in-frame clones, and not every one. In the table there are roughly 140,000 clones, approximately 80% of which are singletons. The ends were cut back, 3 bases at V and 0 bases at J, with 10 bases in the middle. The length of the CDR3 is 15 residues. CDR1 and CDR2 from the germline V gene are MNHEY and SMNVEV (reference sequence). About this clone: Its antigen is unidentified.

The receptor's source is a man aged 25 to 45 in good health and CMV-seropositive. The rearrangement links TRBV27 to TRBJ2-3, with D perhaps TRBD1 (6 bases). Sequencing input: PBMCs. CDR3 DNA: TGTGCCAGCAGTTTCGGACAGATTAGCACAGATACGCAGTATTTT. It translates to CASSFGQISTDTQYF.